The T cell receptor beta chain described here comes from a study of Graves' ophthalmopathy and Graves' hyperthyroidism. Study-wide results and caveats: From stable hyperthyroidism, ophthalmopathy was separated by a 13-signature model with 85% to 90% sensitivity and 75% to 84% specificity. In blood appeared most of the expanded thyroid clonotypes whose frequency exceeded 0.001.

The CDR3 is made up of 13 amino acids. The germline V gene encodes CDR1 SGHDT and CDR2 YYEEEE. V lost 4 bases and J lost 8; bases outside the gene matches: 3. This clonotype was seen many times. What it binds is not known. Amplification targeted the TCR beta CDR3 regions, with RNA transcripts as the source material. HTBI-primed first-round RT-PCR preceded second-round multiplex PCR. TCRdb re-analysed the multiplex PCR reads in MiXCR, keeping a single row per CDR3 protein. The table records around 1,000,000 distinct CDR3 sequences, about 36% of them present only once. Enrollment excluded any patients with other autoimmune diseases, uncontrolled infections, pregnancy or lactation. The diagnosis combined clinical symptoms, thyroxine, TRAb, thyroid ultrasound and orbital computed tomography scans.

The chain joins TRBV5-6 to TRBJ1-4, with 9 bases matching TRBD1. The receptor's source is an adult man with Graves' hyperthyroidism. Source material: peripheral blood or thyroid tissue (not recorded which). This CDR3 is CASSRDRVEKLFF. In DNA, the CDR3 is TGTGCCAGCAGCCGGGACAGGGTCGAAAAACTGTTTTTT.